The clone carrying this T cell receptor beta chain showed up many times. The antigen remains unidentified. Germline V lookup: CDR1 MDHEN, CDR2 SYDVKM. The CDR3 runs to 14 residues. V lost 3 bases to trimming and J lost 5 bases, with 13 bases between them. TCRbeta library construction was performed incorporating unique molecular identifiers. Using its own MiXCR run on the PCR reads, TCRdb lists one record per CDR3 protein. The sample lists about 280,000 distinct CDR3 sequences; 9.5% to 13% were seen once. The sample is drawn from a study of T-cell reconstitution after alpha-beta-depleted transplantation in children. Study-level points and caveats: Alpha-beta T cells about two months after transplant reportedly derived from several hundred expanded graft clones. Newly produced T cells mostly accounted for T-cell counts and diversity one year post-transplant.

The specimen comprised peripheral blood, sampled 180 days after TCRalphabeta/CD19-depleted stem cell transplant. V gene TRBV28 combines with J gene TRBJ2-5; D is perhaps TRBD1 (5 bases). The receptor's source is a male patient aged 2-15 years who had a stem cell transplant for chronic granulomatous disease, so the T cells may come from the graft donor. The CDR3 coding sequence is TGTGCCAGCAGTTTTATAAGGGGAAGGGAGACCCAGTACTTC. This translates into CASSFIRGRETQYF.